One sample yielded the 32 T cell receptor beta chains listed below, sequenced in a study of blood T cell repertoires in COVID-19. This table comes from immunoSEQ multiplex PCR, and its TCRdb copy is limited to in-frame clones, with some not included. The sample holds 250,000 or so clones; approximately 80% are singletons and the top ten take about 8.1%. Sequenced: peripheral blood. These receptor sequences come from a man older than 75 with acute or convalescent COVID-19.

This chain uses TRBV9 with TRBJ2-3, with D perhaps matching TRBD2 (6 bases). Per germline, CDR1 SGDLS and CDR2 YYNGEE. Trimming removed 4 bases from V and 2 bases from J, with 17 bases in between. This CDR3 has 16 amino acids. CDR3 sequence (DNA): TGTGCCAGCAGCCAGTCGGGGCGGGGATACACAGATACGCAGTATTTT. Amino acid sequence: CASSQSGRGYTDTQYF.

The CDR3 DNA reads TGTGCCTGGAACTTATGGACTAGCGGGACGTACAATGAGCAGTTCTTC. The encoded protein is CAWNLWTSGTYNEQFF. The chain employs TRBV30 and TRBJ2-1, with 12 bases lining up with TRBD2. Looked up from germline, CDR1 is GTSNPN and CDR2 is SVGIG (reference sequence). Trimming took 4 bases from V and 4 from J; bases not matched to a gene: 8. This CDR3 region has 16 residues.

Concerning this clone: This CDR3 is also generated by other DNA sequences in the sample. The chain combines TRBV15 with TRBJ2-1, with 9 bases identical to TRBD2. Germline V CDR1 and CDR2: LNHNV, YYDKDF (reference sequence). CDR3 size: 15 residues. V was clipped by 0 bases and J by 5 bases; unmatched bases: 2. The CDR3 bases are TGTGCCACCAGCAGAGATCCTAGCGGGGACAATGAGCAGTTCTTC. Protein product: CATSRDPSGDNEQFF.

The chain has TRBV6-1 and TRBJ2-1; possible D gene TRBD1, 6 bases. Trimming removed 1 base from V and 4 bases from J, with 14 bases in between. Germline lookup yields CDR1 MNHNS and CDR2 SASEGT. The CDR3 totals 16 residues. The CDR3 nucleotides read TGTGCCAGCAGTGAAGGGTGGGGGCGCCCATACAATGAGCAGTTCTTC. Residues: CASSEGWGRPYNEQFF.

The rearrangement joins TRBV28 to TRBJ1-6; 7 bases match TRBD1. After removal of 5 bases from V and 6 bases from J, the junction contained 10 bases not matched to a gene. CDR1 MDHEN and CDR2 SYDVKM come from the germline V gene. The CDR3 sequence is 16 residues long. CDR3 coding DNA: TGTGCCAGCAGTATGGGACAGCGCCGCCTTAATTCACCCCTCCACTTT. This translates into CASSMGQRRLNSPLHF.

The chain employs TRBV19 and TRBJ1-3; 9 positions match TRBD1. The germline V gene has CDR1 LNHDA and CDR2 SQIVND (reference sequence). The length of the CDR3 is 15 residues. The V gene end was trimmed by 8 bases and the J gene end by 0 bases; junction bases not matched to a gene: 5. The CDR3 sequence: CASGGQGASGNTIYF. The CDR3 bases are TGTGCCAGTGGGGGACAGGGTGCCTCTGGAAACACCATATATTTT.

V is TRBV19 and J is TRBJ2-1; D call uncertain. The CDR3 totals 16 residues. V lost 3 bases, J lost 0 bases, and 12 bases lay in between. CDR1 is LNHDA, CDR2 SQIVND, per germline (reference sequence). Here the CDR3 DNA reads TGTGCCAGTAGTATGCCCAGGCTACTCTCCTACAATGAGCAGTTCTTC. It encodes CASSMPRLLSYNEQFF.

The chain joins TRBV5-1 to TRBJ1-6; no reliable D call. V was clipped by 4 bases and J by 5 bases, with 10 bases between them. Germline CDR1 and CDR2: SGHRS and YFSETQ. The CDR3 has 14 residues. In nucleotides, the CDR3 is TGCGCCAGCAGCGTGATGGGCGATAATTCACCCCTCCACTTT. Amino acid sequence: CASSVMGDNSPLHF.

The V and J genes are TRBV24-1 and TRBJ2-1; 10 nucleotides agree with TRBD1. The CDR3 sequence is 14 residues long. Unmatched junction bases numbered 3, after V lost 3 bases and J lost 8 bases. Germline V gene sequence: CDR1 KGHDR, CDR2 SFDVKD. As DNA, the CDR3 is TGTGCCACCAGTGATCCCGGGACAGGGGATGAGCAGTTCTTC. Its protein product is CATSDPGTGDEQFF.

V usage is TRBV2 and J usage is TRBJ1-5, with a possible D match to TRBD1 (5 bases). The V end lost 3 bases, the J end lost 7 bases, and 16 bases lay between the germline ends. The CDR3 is 15 amino acids. The germline V gene encodes CDR1 SNHLY and CDR2 FYNNEI. The CDR3, as DNA: TGTGCCAGCAGTGATGACGGGGGTATAAAACAGCCCCAGCATTTT. Protein sequence: CASSDDGGIKQPQHF.

The V and J genes are TRBV18 and TRBJ2-3; D gene unclear. This CDR3 is built from 15 residues. CDR1 and CDR2 (germline): KGHSH, LQKENI. The V end was cut by 2 bases, the J end by 1 base, with 10 bases between. The CDR3 sequence: CASSPKVTRTDTQYF. CDR3 DNA: TGTGCCAGCTCACCAAAAGTGACACGCACAGATACGCAGTATTTT.

The chain carries TRBV24-1 and TRBJ1-2, with D perhaps TRBD1 (6 bases). Germline assignment: CDR1 KGHDR and CDR2 SFDVKD. This CDR3 comprises 15 residues. Trimming cost V 6 bases and J 8 bases, with 21 bases left between them. CDR3 amino acids: CATSSAQGRQYGYTF. Written as DNA, the CDR3 is TGTGCCACCAGTTCGGCACAGGGCCGCCAGTACGGCTACACCTTC.

Only a few counts were recorded for this clone. This chain joins TRBV28 and TRBJ2-3, with 10 positions matching TRBD1. The V gene end was trimmed by 5 bases and the J gene end by 6 bases; junction bases not matched to a gene: 8. Germline CDR1 is MDHEN and CDR2 is SYDVKM. This CDR3 is 15 amino acids long. CDR3: CASSPPGQGIDTQYF. CDR3 bases: TGTGCCAGCAGTCCTCCGGGACAGGGGATCGATACGCAGTATTTT.

As for this clone: Other DNA sequences within the sample encode an identical CDR3. The rearrangement links TRBV12-3 or TRBV12-4 to TRBJ1-2, with a possible D match to TRBD1 (6 bases). V lost 5 bases to trimming and J lost 2 bases, with 9 bases between them. The CDR3 loop spans 13 amino acids. CDR3: CASSRQGNYGYTF. The CDR3 DNA sequence: TGTGCCAGCAGTCGCCAGGGGAACTATGGCTACACCTTC.

This chain uses TRBV28 with TRBJ1-2; the D gene is possibly TRBD1 (5 bases). The ends were cut back, 6 bases at V and 8 bases at J, with 13 bases in the middle. This CDR3 region has 12 residues. Germline values: CDR1 MDHEN, CDR2 SYDVKM. CDR3 sequence: CASRSNRWGYTF. CDR3 coding DNA: TGTGCCAGCAGGTCGAACAGGTGGGGCTACACCTTC.

The CDR3 here is CASSDYNRDTEAFF. The CDR3 nucleotides read TGTGCCAGCAGCGACTACAACAGGGACACTGAAGCTTTCTTT. The J gene is TRBJ1-1, the V gene TRBV2; weak D call: TRBD1 (6 bases). The CDR3 extends over 14 amino acids. Germline CDR1 and CDR2: SNHLY and FYNNEI. Trimming took 6 bases from V and 3 from J, leaving 14 bases between them.

The chain joins TRBV5-1 to TRBJ2-3; TRBD1 might be the D (5 bases). This CDR3 spans 14 amino acids. V was clipped by 2 bases and J by 5 bases, with 12 bases between them. The germline V gene encodes CDR1 SGHRS and CDR2 YFSETQ. The CDR3 reads CASSFGQGLDTQYF. CDR3 sequence (DNA): TGCGCCAGCAGCTTTGGGCAGGGATTAGATACGCAGTATTTT.

This rearrangement joins TRBV6-1 to TRBJ2-1; D may be TRBD2 (5 bases). The CDR3 is made up of 16 amino acids. The V gene lost 2 bases and the J gene lost 6 bases, with 17 bases spanning the gap. Germline V gene sequence: CDR1 MNHNS, CDR2 SASEGT. The CDR3 sequence: CASSEPQGRTSNEQFF. The CDR3 nucleotides are TGTGCCAGCAGTGAACCCCAAGGGAGAACCTCCAATGAGCAGTTCTTC.

The chain has TRBV6-1 and TRBJ2-7, with a tentative D call TRBD1 (6 bases). V lost 0 bases and J 2 bases, leaving 20 bases between the germline ends. The CDR3 covers 18 residues. The germline V gene has CDR1 MNHNS and CDR2 SASEGT. The CDR3 sequence: CASSEALSAATGTYEQYF. CDR3 DNA sequence: TGTGCCAGCAGTGAAGCGCTCAGTGCAGCGACAGGCACCTACGAGCAGTACTTC.

V usage is TRBV4-2 and J usage is TRBJ1-5; 9 nucleotides line up with TRBD1. Germline loops: CDR1 LGHNA, CDR2 YNFKEQ. The CDR3 sequence is 17 residues long. V was pared by 2 bases and J by 0 bases, with 5 bases of the junction left unmatched. The CDR3 DNA is TGTGCCAGCAGCCAAAAGGACAGGGGTTTTAGCAATCAGCCCCAGCATTTT. Protein product: CASSQKDRGFSNQPQHF.

This clone was picked up one time. V gene TRBV5-4 combines with J gene TRBJ2-1; perhaps TRBD2 as D (6 bases). CDR1 SGHNT and CDR2 YYREEE come from the germline V gene (reference sequence). V lost 4 bases and J 7 bases, leaving 15 bases between the germline ends. The CDR3 extends over 14 amino acids. CDR3 protein: CASSPRDSRNEQFF. CDR3 sequence (DNA): TGTGCCAGCAGCCCCCGGGACTCACGAAATGAGCAGTTCTTC.

The J gene is TRBJ2-1, the V gene TRBV11-2; possibly TRBD2 for D (6 bases). CDR1 and CDR2 from the germline V gene are SGHAT and FQNNGV. The V gene lost 6 bases and the J gene lost 5 bases, with 23 bases spanning the gap. The CDR3 is made up of 17 amino acids. The CDR3 nucleotides are TGTGCCAGCAGTTATCCCGGGGGACCAGGGTTCAACAATGAGCAGTTCTTC. It encodes CASSYPGGPGFNNEQFF.

The CDR3: CASSGGQGNTIYF. Written as DNA, the CDR3 is TGCGCCAGCAGCGGTGGACAGGGGAACACCATATATTTT. V gene TRBV5-1 combines with J gene TRBJ1-3; 9 bases align to TRBD1. Per germline, CDR1 SGHRS and CDR2 YFSETQ. The V segment lost 4 bases and the J segment 7 bases; nucleotides outside the gene matches: 3. The CDR3 totals 13 residues. The full variable domain, rest sourced from reference TRBV5-1 and TRBJ1-3, is KAGVTQTPRYLIKTRGQQVTLSCSPISGHRSVSWYQQTPGQGLQFLFEYFSETQRNKGNFPGRFSGRQFSNSRSEMNVSTLELGDSALYLCASSGGQGNTIYFGEGSWLTVV.

Only a few counts were recorded for this clone. The chain uses TRBV10-3 and TRBJ2-2; 8 bases are shared with TRBD2. This CDR3 is 16 amino acids long. CDR1 and CDR2 (germline): ENHRY, SYGVKD. V gave up 0 bases and J gave up 1 base; unmatched junction bases: 1. As DNA, the CDR3 is TGTGCCATCAGTGAGTCCGCGGGAGGGAACACCGGGGAGCTGTTTTTT. It specifies CAISESAGGNTGELFF.

The sample holds one count of this clone. The chain links TRBV6-5 to TRBJ1-6; D not certain. V was clipped by 0 bases and J by 11 bases, with 11 bases between them. Germline V lookup: CDR1 MNHEY, CDR2 SVGAGI. This CDR3 region has 14 residues. CDR3 in DNA: TGTGCCAGCAGTTACTCGAGGATTCGGACACCCCTCCACTTT. Protein product: CASSYSRIRTPLHF.

The chain carries TRBV19 and TRBJ2-7, with TRBD1 matching 10 bases. Germline CDR1 is LNHDA and CDR2 is SQIVND (reference sequence). The junction had 7 bases not matched to a gene; V was cut back by 3 bases and J by 5 bases. This CDR3 has 15 residues. The CDR3, as DNA: TGTGCCAGTAGTATTCGACAGGGGGCAAGAGACGAGCAGTACTTC. It is translated as CASSIRQGARDEQYF.

This clone was counted only a few times. The chain has TRBV5-4 and TRBJ2-1; the D gene is possibly TRBD1 (6 bases). This CDR3 spans 17 amino acids. Germline V CDR1 and CDR2: SGHNT, YYREEE (reference sequence). The V and J ends lost 4 bases and 2 bases respectively, with 19 bases between them. The DNA for the CDR3 is TGTGCCAGCAGCCCCTCCCCGAGGGGGAGCGCCTACAATGAGCAGTTCTTC. Amino acid sequence: CASSPSPRGSAYNEQFF.

The gene calls are TRBV28 and TRBJ1-5, with a possible D match to TRBD1 (6 bases). V lost 4 bases to trimming and J lost 7 bases, with 23 bases between them. This CDR3 is 17 amino acids long. Germline V gene data show CDR1 as MDHEN and CDR2 as SYDVKM. The CDR3 DNA sequence: TGTGCCAGCAGTTGGATACAGGGACCAACCCTAAGGCAGCCCCAGCATTTT. It encodes CASSWIQGPTLRQPQHF.

This sequence joins TRBV4-1 and TRBJ2-6; 8 bases agree with TRBD2. CDR1 is MGHRA, CDR2 YSYEKL, per germline. The CDR3 is 18 amino acids. J was trimmed by 0 bases and V by 4 bases; bases with no gene match: 8. The CDR3 sequence: CASSLAGRFSSGANVLTF. For the CDR3, the DNA is TGCGCCAGCAGCCTAGCGGGAAGGTTCAGCTCTGGGGCCAACGTCCTGACTTTC.

J is TRBJ1-2 and V is TRBV5-4; 7 bases fit TRBD1. Germline values: CDR1 SGHNT, CDR2 YYREEE (reference sequence). This CDR3 comprises 14 residues. J lost 6 bases, V lost 0 bases, and 5 bases had no gene match. The CDR3 DNA reads as TGTGCCAGCAGCTTGGACAGGGGTATGGATGGCTACACCTTC. Protein product: CASSLDRGMDGYTF.

The chain has TRBV28 and TRBJ1-2; 10 nucleotides align to TRBD1. This CDR3 is 14 amino acids long. From germline, CDR1 is MDHEN and CDR2 SYDVKM. Trimming at V came to 6 bases and at J to 4 bases, leaving 5 bases not matched to a gene. The CDR3, as DNA: TGTGCCAGCAGCCGACAGGGGGCCTTCTATGGCTACACCTTC. It codes for CASSRQGAFYGYTF.

This chain joins TRBV6-5 and TRBJ2-2, with no clear D. Trimming shortened V by 7 bases and J by 1 base, and 10 bases separated the two germline ends. Germline loops: CDR1 MNHEY, CDR2 SVGAGI. The CDR3 runs 14 residues. The CDR3: CASTLTRNTGELFF. For the CDR3, the DNA is TGTGCCAGCACCTTAACAAGGAACACCGGGGAGCTGTTTTTT.